A single sample gave rise to the 31 T cell receptor beta chains below, sequenced in a study of regulatory T cells in long-lasting Graves disease. Documented time point: newly diagnosed GD, antithyroid drugs for less than 3 months. There was RNA extracted from PBMCs, and the TCR library was made from it. Combining iRepertoire HTBI primers with Arm-PCR of CDR3 regions, the authors built TCR beta libraries. Using its own MiXCR run on the multiplex PCR reads, TCRdb lists one record per CDR3 protein. This sample carries around 420,000 distinct CDR3 sequences, around 15% of them seen once, and the ten largest clones take about 20%. The specimen comprised peripheral blood mononuclear cells (PBMCs), sampled at new diagnosis, from a patient treated with antithyroid drugs. The receptors shown here come from a female donor with Graves disease.

This clonotype was observed at least ten times. CDR3 protein: CASSYALATGDRNTEAFF. The CDR3 nucleotides read TGTGCCAGCTCTTATGCCCTAGCCACCGGGGACCGGAACACTGAAGCTTTCTTT. The rearrangement links TRBV27 to TRBJ1-1, with D maybe TRBD1 (5 bases). CDR1 is MNHEY and CDR2 is SMNVEV in the germline V gene (reference sequence). The CDR3 has 18 residues. The V and J ends lost 8 bases and 1 base respectively, with 26 bases between them.

This clonotype was counted many times. The J gene is TRBJ2-2, the V gene TRBV7-3; 7 nucleotides align to TRBD1. The CDR3 is 16 amino acids. With V trimmed by 5 bases and J by 1 base, 7 bases remained unmatched. The V gene's germline CDR1 is SGHTA and CDR2 FQGTGA. The CDR3 nucleotides are TGTGCCAGCAGCGACACTAGACAGGGGAACACCGGGGAGCTGTTTTTT. Protein: CASSDTRQGNTGELFF.

The CDR3 here is CASSEAGQYNQPQHF. CDR3 in DNA: TGTGCCAGCAGTGAAGCAGGACAGTACAATCAGCCCCAGCATTTT. V and J are TRBV2 and TRBJ1-5; D may be TRBD1 (6 bases). Deletions cut 0 bases from V and 3 bases from J, with 9 bases between. Germline V lookup: CDR1 SNHLY, CDR2 FYNNEI. The CDR3 loop spans 15 amino acids.

Notes on this clonotype: A much larger clone sits a single nucleotide away, making a read error possible. The V gene is TRBV6-2 or TRBV6-3, the J gene TRBJ1-1, with D perhaps TRBD1 (6 bases). CDR1 and CDR2 (germline): MNHEY, SVGEGT. This CDR3 spans 17 amino acids. This CDR3 is CTSSIWGARGMNTEAFF. CDR3 DNA: TGTACCAGCAGTATTTGGGGGGCGCGGGGCATGAACACTGAAGCTTTCTTT.

Of note for this clonotype: This probably arose from a read error, given a far larger clone one base away. The CDR3 DNA follows: TGTGCCAGCGGCGGGTCAGATACGCAGTATTTT. It encodes CASGGSDTQYF. V and J are TRBV7-2 and TRBJ2-3, with TRBD2 as a possible D gene (5 bases). This CDR3 region has 11 residues. Trimming cost V 8 bases and J 4 bases, with 7 bases left between them. The V gene's germline CDR1 is SGHTA and CDR2 FQGNSA.

In this sample, this clonotype turned up many times. The V and J genes are TRBV5-1 and TRBJ2-1, with D maybe TRBD2 (6 bases). Trimming pared 0 bases from V and 6 bases from J, leaving 19 bases between. Germline values: CDR1 SGHRS, CDR2 YFSETQ. This CDR3 has 17 amino acids. CDR3 in amino acids: CASSLASGHTAANEQFF. The CDR3 nucleotides read TGCGCCAGCAGCTTGGCCAGCGGGCACACTGCGGCCAATGAGCAGTTCTTC.

There are many counts of this clonotype. The rearrangement joins TRBV30 to TRBJ1-1; D is perhaps TRBD1 (5 bases). V was clipped by 2 bases and J by 5 bases, with 12 bases between them. The CDR3 runs 13 residues. Germline lookup yields CDR1 GTSNPN and CDR2 SVGIG (reference sequence). CDR3 nucleotide sequence: TGTGCCTGGAGTCCTCTAGGGGTGACTGAAGCTTTCTTT. It specifies CAWSPLGVTEAFF.

Many counts were recorded for this clonotype. The chain is built from TRBV20-1 and TRBJ2-5; D assignment may be TRBD1 or TRBD2 (5 bases each). Per germline, CDR1 DFQATT and CDR2 SNEGSKA (reference sequence). V lost 1 base and J lost 5, with 11 bases in between. This CDR3 is built from 13 residues. The CDR3 is CSARVGAGETQYF. The CDR3, as DNA: TGCAGTGCTAGAGTCGGGGCCGGGGAGACCCAGTACTTC.

At least ten counts were recorded for this clonotype. The V gene is TRBV3-1, the J gene TRBJ1-1, with D possibly being TRBD1 (5 bases). CDR3 size: 12 residues. V lost 3 bases, J lost 7 bases, and 9 bases lay in between. The V gene's germline CDR1 is LGHDT and CDR2 YNNKEL (reference sequence). CDR3 DNA: TGTGCCAGCAGCCAGGTCGACAGTGAAGCTTTCTTT. The encoded protein is CASSQVDSEAFF.

This clonotype was seen ten or more times. The gene calls are TRBV6-1 and TRBJ2-1, with 10 bases matching TRBD1. The CDR3 covers 15 residues. V lost 6 bases and J lost 6; bases outside the gene matches: 8. Germline CDR1 is MNHNS and CDR2 is SASEGT. CDR3 bases: TGTGCCAGCAGCAGACAGGGGGCTATATCCAATGAGCAGTTCTTC. Amino acids: CASSRQGAISNEQFF.

To note about this clonotype: The DNA is left out, because the CDR3 cannot be placed on it with certainty; the CDR3 is given as TCRdb lists it. The chain links TRBV7-9 to TRBJ2-2. Germline-derived CDR1 and CDR2 are SEHNR and FQNEAQ (reference sequence). With termini counted, the CDR3 has 14 amino acids. This CDR3 reads CASSLNREPGSCFF.

There are a few counts of this clonotype. The chain uses TRBV7-9 and TRBJ1-2; possible D gene TRBD1, 5 bases. V was trimmed by 2 bases and J by 6 bases, leaving 19 bases between them. Germline-derived CDR1 and CDR2 are SEHNR and FQNEAQ (reference sequence). This CDR3 comprises 16 residues. The DNA of the CDR3 is TGTGCCAGCAGCTTAACGCTGGCAGGGATCGGGGATGGCTACACCTTC. It codes for CASSLTLAGIGDGYTF.

The table lists this clonotype with many counts. This rearrangement joins TRBV3-1 to TRBJ2-1, with a possible D match to TRBD2 (6 bases). This CDR3 contains 13 residues. Trimming took off 2 bases at V and 9 bases at J, with 11 bases between the two ends. Germline V lookup: CDR1 LGHDT, CDR2 YNNKEL (reference sequence). CDR3 DNA: TGTGCCAGCAGCCAAAGGAGGGCGGGTGAGCAGTTCTTC. Amino acid sequence: CASSQRRAGEQFF.

This clonotype was seen at least ten times. The chain is built from TRBV20-1 and TRBJ1-5, with D uncertain. Germline lookup yields CDR1 DFQATT and CDR2 SNEGSKA (reference sequence). With 5 bases removed from V and 7 bases from J, the gap between germline ends came to 21 bases. The CDR3 has 15 amino acids. CDR3 residues: CSASNLVEEGQPQHF. DNA for the CDR3: TGCAGTGCTTCTAATCTCGTGGAGGAGGGCCAGCCCCAGCATTTT.

This clonotype came up once. This may be a read error: a much more frequent sequence differs by one nucleotide. The chain carries TRBV12-3 or TRBV12-4 and TRBJ1-4; D possibly corresponds to TRBD1 (5 bases). The CDR3 totals 14 residues. The CDR3 loop reads CAGSLPWDREKLFF. CDR3 nucleotide sequence: TGTGCCGGCAGTTTACCCTGGGACCGCGAAAAACTGTTTTTT.

About this clonotype: A much larger clone differs by one base, so this may be a read error. The gene calls are TRBV7-2 and TRBJ2-2; 9 bases are shared with TRBD1. CDR3 size: 15 residues. Germline V CDR1 and CDR2: SGHTA, FQGNSA. This CDR3 reads CACSRGQGDTGELFF. The CDR3 DNA is TGTGCCTGCAGCCGGGGACAGGGAGACACCGGGGAGCTGTTTTTT.

This clonotype was detected ten times or more. The V gene is TRBV12-3 or TRBV12-4, the J gene TRBJ1-1; D is unresolved. This CDR3 comprises 13 residues. Trimming cost V 5 bases and J 10 bases, with 17 bases left between them. In DNA form, the CDR3 reads TGTGCCAGCAGTCCCTCTGGAGGCGCGAGAGCTTTCTTT. It yields the protein CASSPSGGARAFF.

The genes are TRBV30 and TRBJ2-1; D is possibly TRBD2 (5 bases). The CDR3 extends over 15 amino acids. V lost 0 bases, J lost 0 bases, and 9 bases lay in between. Germline V gives CDR1 GTSNPN, CDR2 SVGIG (reference sequence). CDR3 coding DNA: TGTGCCTGGAGTGTACTAGGTAGCTCCTACAATGAGCAGTTCTTC. Residues: CAWSVLGSSYNEQFF.

This clonotype was counted ten times or more. V is TRBV11-2 and J is TRBJ2-1; no firm D call. This CDR3 has 14 residues. Germline V gene sequence: CDR1 SGHAT, CDR2 FQNNGV. The ends were cut back, 2 bases at V and 8 bases at J, with 13 bases in the middle. In DNA form, the CDR3 reads TGTGCCAGCAGCTTATATAGGACCTGGGATGAGCAGTTCTTC. Its protein is CASSLYRTWDEQFF. The entire variable domain, with the rest obtained from reference TRBV11-2 and TRBJ2-1, is as follows: EAGVAQSPRYKIIEKRQSVAFWCNPISGHATLYWYQQILGQGPKLLIQFQNNGVVDDSQLPKDRFSAERLKGVDSTLKIQPAKLEDSAVYLCASSLYRTWDEQFFGPGTRLTVL.

Many counts were recorded for this clonotype. This rearrangement joins TRBV20-1 to TRBJ2-3, with D perhaps matching TRBD2 (5 bases). CDR1 and CDR2 (germline): DFQATT, SNEGSKA (reference sequence). V lost 5 bases, J lost 0 bases, and 15 bases lay in between. This CDR3 is 15 amino acids long. Here the CDR3 DNA reads TGCAGTGCTTTAAGCCTCCGGAGGAGCACAGATACGCAGTATTTT. Residues: CSALSLRRSTDTQYF.

At least ten counts were recorded for this clonotype. V gene TRBV20-1 combines with J gene TRBJ2-3, with D maybe TRBD2 (5 bases). Germline V lookup: CDR1 DFQATT, CDR2 SNEGSKA (reference sequence). Trimming removed 5 bases from V and 0 bases from J, with 15 bases in between. This CDR3 has 15 residues. In DNA, the CDR3 is TGCAGTGCTTCCTCTCCGGGCGGGAGCACAGATACGCAGTATTTT. The encoded protein is CSASSPGGSTDTQYF.

The chain employs TRBV2 and TRBJ2-7; D remains ambiguous. Trimming left V 8 bases short and J 0 bases short, with 20 bases between. The CDR3 totals 16 residues. CDR1 and CDR2 from the germline V gene are SNHLY and FYNNEI. CDR3 protein: CASSPRMGSSSYEQYF. As DNA, the CDR3 is TGTGCCAGCTCACCCCGGATGGGGTCAAGCTCCTACGAGCAGTACTTC.

V is TRBV6-2 or TRBV6-3 and J is TRBJ2-1, with D perhaps being TRBD1 or TRBD2 (7 bases each). Per germline, CDR1 MNHEY and CDR2 SVGEGT. V was trimmed by 5 bases and J by 6 bases, leaving 26 bases between them. CDR3 length: 18 amino acids. The CDR3 bases are TGTGCCAGCAGTGGCAGGGGGAGCGGGATTGCCCCAGGCAATGAGCAGTTCTTC. This gives the protein CASSGRGSGIAPGNEQFF.

With regard to this clonotype: A read error may be the cause here, since a much bigger clone is one base away. The CDR3 carries no conserved terminal phenylalanine or tryptophan, so it likely arises from a read error. The chain couples TRBV6-1 to TRBJ2-3, with TRBD1 as a possible D gene (6 bases). V shed 2 bases and J shed 5 bases, with 11 bases lying between them. Germline V CDR1 and CDR2: MNHNS, SASEGT. The CDR3 loop spans 14 amino acids. The CDR3 is CASSEWGQGDTQYL. The CDR3 DNA sequence: TGTGCCAGCAGTGAATGGGGGCAGGGAGATACGCAGTATTTG.

Comment on this clonotype: A clone one base away is much larger, so this may be a read error. The gene calls are TRBV12-3 or TRBV12-4 and TRBJ2-1; 7 bases are shared with TRBD2. The CDR3 has 12 residues. DNA of the CDR3: TGTGCCAGCGGTTTAGGGCGGGGGGAGCAGTTCTTC. Protein sequence: CASGLGRGEQFF.

This chain uses TRBV7-9 with TRBJ2-2; 11 bases align to TRBD2. This CDR3 contains 16 residues. Trimming at V came to 3 bases and at J to 6 bases, leaving 6 bases not matched to a gene. Germline V lookup: CDR1 SEHNR, CDR2 FQNEAQ (reference sequence). As DNA, the CDR3 is TGTGCCAGCAGCTTCGTCGGTAGCGGGAGGGCCGGGGAGCTGTTTTTT. Translating gives CASSFVGSGRAGELFF.

On this clonotype: This may be a read error, as it is one base from a much larger clone. CDR3 residues: CASSRLAGRPTGETQYF. CDR3 nucleotide sequence: TGCGCCAGCAGCAGACTAGCGGGGCGACCCACGGGAGAGACCCAGTACTTC. The chain combines TRBV4-1 with TRBJ2-5, with 11 bases identical to TRBD2. There are 17 residues in the CDR3. The germline V gene encodes CDR1 MGHRA and CDR2 YSYEKL. V was clipped by 5 bases and J by 4 bases; unmatched bases: 12.

This clonotype has only a few counts. The chain couples TRBV18 to TRBJ1-1; D remains ambiguous. Germline V gives CDR1 KGHSH, CDR2 LQKENI. The CDR3 contains 14 residues. V gave up 2 bases and J gave up 5 bases, with 12 bases separating them. CDR3 residues: CASSPDPGPTEAFF. The CDR3 DNA sequence: TGTGCCAGCTCACCAGATCCGGGTCCGACTGAAGCTTTCTTT.

Many counts were recorded for this clonotype. The chain joins TRBV5-1 to TRBJ1-4; D is unclear. Germline V gene sequence: CDR1 SGHRS, CDR2 YFSETQ. The CDR3 extends over 13 amino acids. V shed 4 bases and J shed 7 bases, with 11 bases lying between them. CDR3 region: CASSNEGSEKLFF. CDR3 coding DNA: TGCGCCAGCAGCAACGAAGGGAGTGAAAAACTGTTTTTT.

Regarding this clonotype: This may be a read error, as it is one base from a much larger clone. The chain uses TRBV6-2 or TRBV6-3 and TRBJ2-2; D possibly matches TRBD1 or TRBD2 (5 bases each). The CDR3 consists of 16 residues. The V end lost 5 bases, the J end lost 5 bases, and 18 bases lay between the germline ends. Germline V gives CDR1 MNHEY, CDR2 SVGEGT. CDR3 bases: TGTGCCAGCAGTGAGAGGGGCTCATTAGGGACCGGGGAGCTGTTTTTT. Its protein product is CASSERGSLGTGELFF.

This clonotype was detected only a few times. The chain couples TRBV27 to TRBJ2-1; D unclear. This CDR3 region has 15 residues. Deletions cut 5 bases from V and 0 bases from J, with 11 bases between. The germline gives CDR1 MNHEY, CDR2 SMNVEV (reference sequence). CDR3 sequence (DNA): TGTGCCAGCAGTGCCGACACCCACTCCTACAATGAGCAGTTCTTC. Translating gives CASSADTHSYNEQFF.